This entry is about one TCR beta chain. Study processing details: How many nucleated cells were present was estimated from reference gene primer amplification. TCRdb's copy holds only in-frame clones and misses some; the assay was immunoSEQ multiplex PCR. The V and J calls and clone size were taken over from that table, and D and trimming were inferred from the DNA. Of around 98,000 clones listed, about 85% are singletons. The CDR3 spans 14 residues. V lost 6 bases to trimming and J lost 2 bases, with 13 bases between them. The germline V gene has CDR1 SQVTM and CDR2 ANQGSEA. The data derive from a study of blood T cell repertoires in COVID-19. Study background: Material from acute and convalescent COVID-19 was sourced from the United States, Italy and Spain.

This receptor was taken from a man between 65 and 85 years old with acute or convalescent COVID-19. The chain joins TRBV29-1 to TRBJ2-2, with D possibly TRBD1 on 5 matching bases. Sequenced material: peripheral blood. The CDR3 loop reads CSVKSRANTGELFF. The CDR3 DNA sequence: TGCAGCGTCAAAAGCAGGGCAAACACCGGGGAGCTGTTTTTT.